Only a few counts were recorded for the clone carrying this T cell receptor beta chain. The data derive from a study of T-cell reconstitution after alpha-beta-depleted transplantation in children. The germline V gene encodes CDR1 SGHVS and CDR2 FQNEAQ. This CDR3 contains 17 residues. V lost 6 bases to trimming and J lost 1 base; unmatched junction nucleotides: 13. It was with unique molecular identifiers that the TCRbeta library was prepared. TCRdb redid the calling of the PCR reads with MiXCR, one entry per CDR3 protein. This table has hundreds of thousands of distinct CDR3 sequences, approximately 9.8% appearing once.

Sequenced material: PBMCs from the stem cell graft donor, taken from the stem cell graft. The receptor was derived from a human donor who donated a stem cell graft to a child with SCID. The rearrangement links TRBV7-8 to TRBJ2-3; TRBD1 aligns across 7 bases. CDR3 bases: TGTGCCAGCAGGGATATTACAGGGGCGGGTGGCACAGATACGCAGTATTTT. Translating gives CASRDITGAGGTDTQYF. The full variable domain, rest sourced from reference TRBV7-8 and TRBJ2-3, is GAGVSQSPRYKVAKRGQDVALRCDPISGHVSLFWYQQALGQGPEFLTYFQNEAQLDKSGLPSDRFFAERPEGSVSTLKIQRTQQEDSAVYLCASRDITGAGGTDTQYFGPGTRLTVL.